These 25 T cell receptor beta chains originate from one sample sequenced in a study of cytomegalovirus exposure and HLA in healthy donors. The primer mix had 60 Vbeta and 13 Jbeta primers. Using immunoSEQ multiplex PCR, the repertoire was profiled, and TCRdb retains in-frame clones only, with some absent. The sample gives 90,000 to 120,000 clones, around two thirds of which show up once; about 14% is in the top ten. The source material was PBMCs. The receptors originated from a woman aged 40 to 50 in good health and CMV-seropositive.

This clone was seen only a few times. The chain uses TRBV30 and TRBJ2-5; the D is unclear. The J call may not be correct, given that the DNA end is closer to TRBJ2-7. Per the germline V gene, CDR1 is GTSNPN and CDR2 is SVGIG (reference sequence). This CDR3 contains 12 residues. The CDR3 DNA follows: TGTGCCTGGAGTGAATTTACCTACGAGCAGTACTTC. Its protein product is CAWSEFTYEQYF.

V gene TRBV5-1 combines with J gene TRBJ2-3; the match to TRBD2 covers 9 bases. The CDR3 is 16 residues long. After removal of 0 bases from V and 2 bases from J, the junction contained 4 bases not matched to a gene. Per the germline V gene, CDR1 is SGHRS and CDR2 is YFSETQ. CDR3 nucleotides: TGCGCCAGCAGCTTGGAAATAGCGGGGGCCACAGATACGCAGTATTTT. Translating gives CASSLEIAGATDTQYF.

The rearrangement links TRBV10-3 to TRBJ1-3; D is perhaps TRBD1 (5 bases). Germline CDR1 reads ENHRY; CDR2 reads SYGVKD. Trimming took off 10 bases at V and 2 bases at J, with 12 bases between the two ends. The CDR3 has 13 amino acids. CDR3 loop: CATGKGAGNTIYF. CDR3 in DNA: TGTGCCACTGGGAAAGGGGCTGGAAACACCATATATTTT.

The rearrangement joins TRBV7-8 to TRBJ1-6; D might be TRBD1 (6 bases). This CDR3 spans 13 amino acids. Trimming cost V 5 bases and J 8 bases, with 10 bases left between them. Germline V lookup: CDR1 SGHVS, CDR2 FQNEAQ. CDR3 in amino acids: CASSPNRDSPLHF. DNA for the CDR3: TGTGCCAGCAGCCCGAACAGGGATTCACCCCTCCACTTT.

The CDR3 sequence is CASSLQQWTGVKGTEAFF. The CDR3 coding sequence is TGTGCCAGCAGCCTCCAGCAGTGGACAGGAGTGAAAGGCACTGAAGCTTTCTTT. V is TRBV4-2 and J is TRBJ1-1; 7 bases match TRBD1. The germline CDR1 and CDR2 sequences are LGHNA and YNFKEQ. The CDR3 runs to 18 residues. The ends lost 4 bases at V and 4 bases at J; junction bases unmatched: 18.

This clone was found a few times. The chain joins TRBV11-2 to TRBJ2-5; D perhaps matches TRBD2 (5 bases). The CDR3 loop spans 16 amino acids. Germline V lookup: CDR1 SGHAT, CDR2 FQNNGV. Trimming took off 0 bases at V and 5 bases at J, with 16 bases between the two ends. This CDR3 reads CASSLELVARRETQYF. The CDR3 DNA reads as TGTGCCAGCAGCTTAGAGTTAGTAGCGCGTCGCGAGACCCAGTACTTC. The entire variable domain, with the rest obtained from reference TRBV11-2 and TRBJ2-5, is as follows: EAGVAQSPRYKIIEKRQSVAFWCNPISGHATLYWYQQILGQGPKLLIQFQNNGVVDDSQLPKDRFSAERLKGVDSTLKIQPAKLEDSAVYLCASSLELVARRETQYFGPGTRLLVL.

The chain employs TRBV27 and TRBJ2-1, with 14 bases matching TRBD2. V shed 8 bases and J 5 bases; nucleotides not matched to a gene: 14. This CDR3 has 18 amino acids. Germline CDR1 and CDR2: MNHEY and SMNVEV (reference sequence). In nucleotides, the CDR3 is TGTGCCAGCCTTCCCGCTGGGGGACTAGCGGGGGAAAACAATGAGCAGTTCTTC. Translated: CASLPAGGLAGENNEQFF.

This clone has only a few counts. Within the sample, other DNA sequences also encode this same CDR3. The rearrangement uses TRBV5-1 and TRBJ2-2, with a weak D call TRBD1 (6 bases). Deletions cut 2 bases from V and 6 bases from J, with 11 bases between. The CDR3 has 14 amino acids. Germline values: CDR1 SGHRS, CDR2 YFSETQ. CDR3 in DNA: TGCGCCAGCAGCTTTCAACAGGGATCCGGGGAGCTGTTTTTT. Translation: CASSFQQGSGELFF.

This clone was seen a few times. The gene calls are TRBV30 and TRBJ1-2; D gene uncertain. Germline CDR1 is GTSNPN and CDR2 is SVGIG (reference sequence). Trimming cost V 0 bases and J 5 bases, with 16 bases left between them. This CDR3 has 15 amino acids. This CDR3 is CAWSVPPGRVYGYTF. Written as DNA, the CDR3 is TGTGCCTGGAGTGTTCCCCCCGGGCGGGTTTATGGCTACACCTTC.

This chain uses TRBV28 with TRBJ1-5, with unresolved D. Trimming shortened V by 5 bases and J by 3 bases, and 11 bases separated the two germline ends. This CDR3 comprises 14 residues. Germline loops: CDR1 MDHEN, CDR2 SYDVKM. This CDR3 is CASSERIHNQPQHF. The CDR3 region has the DNA TGTGCCAGCAGTGAGCGTATACACAATCAGCCCCAGCATTTT. Full variable domain (rest looked up from reference TRBV28 and TRBJ1-5): DVKVTQSSRYLVKRTGEKVFLECVQDMDHENMFWYRQDPGLGLRLIYFSYDVKMKEKGDIPEGYSVSREKKERFSLILESASTNQTSMYLCASSERIHNQPQHFGDGTRLSIL.

The V call is TRBV7-3, the J call TRBJ1-1; 7 bases are shared with TRBD1. V was clipped by 4 bases and J by 3 bases; unmatched bases: 2. The CDR3 has 13 residues. CDR1 is SGHTA and CDR2 is FQGTGA in the germline V gene. The CDR3 loop is CASSSGQDTEAFF. CDR3 nucleotide sequence: TGTGCCAGCAGCTCCGGACAGGACACTGAAGCTTTCTTT.

This clone has ten or more counts. This sequence joins TRBV6-1 and TRBJ2-5, with 9 bases identical to TRBD2. Germline CDR1 is MNHNS and CDR2 is SASEGT. CDR3 length equals 15 residues. Trimming took 8 bases from V and 1 from J; bases not matched to a gene: 8. CDR3 protein: CASVEYSGGQETQYF. CDR3 in DNA: TGTGCCAGCGTTGAGTATAGCGGGGGCCAAGAGACCCAGTACTTC.

The V call is TRBV5-1, the J call TRBJ1-6; D gene uncertain. V shed 3 bases and J shed 8 bases, with 18 bases lying between them. The CDR3 is 16 amino acids. In germline, CDR1 is SGHRS, CDR2 YFSETQ. The CDR3 region has the DNA TGCGCCAGCAGCTCGGGATCTTTTTCGACGGATTCACCCCTCCACTTT. Its protein product is CASSSGSFSTDSPLHF.

V is TRBV9 and J is TRBJ1-6; 10 bases match TRBD1. This CDR3 contains 16 residues. Trimming cost V 4 bases and J 4 bases; bases outside gene matches: 5. CDR1 and CDR2 (germline): SGDLS, YYNGEE. CDR3 amino acids: CASSTGQGVYNSPLHF. The CDR3 region has the DNA TGTGCCAGCAGCACTGGACAGGGGGTGTATAATTCACCCCTCCACTTT.

By sample share, this clone is medium-sized (0.01 to 0.1%). This chain joins TRBV5-1 and TRBJ1-4, with a possible D match to TRBD1 (5 bases). V was clipped by 1 base and J by 10 bases, with 14 bases between them. The CDR3 contains 14 residues. Germline CDR1 is SGHRS and CDR2 is YFSETQ. In DNA form, the CDR3 reads TGCGCCAGCAGCTTGTTCGGGCAGGGAGGAAAACTGTTTTTT. As protein: CASSLFGQGGKLFF.

This chain links TRBV11-1 with TRBJ2-7, with 7 bases identical to TRBD1. This CDR3 has 13 residues. V dropped 3 bases and J dropped 5; count of bases not matched to a gene: 4. CDR1 SGHAT and CDR2 FQDESV come from the germline V gene (reference sequence). CDR3 sequence (DNA): TGTGCCAGCAGCTTGACAGGGAACGACGAGCAGTACTTC. Its protein is CASSLTGNDEQYF.

The V and J genes are TRBV19 and TRBJ2-2; 9 nucleotides align to TRBD1. From germline, CDR1 is LNHDA and CDR2 SQIVND (reference sequence). The CDR3 has 17 amino acids. With V trimmed by 1 base and J by 6 bases, 9 bases remained unmatched. CDR3 sequence reads: CASSIGGGTGIAGELFF. The CDR3 DNA is TGTGCCAGTAGTATAGGTGGTGGGACAGGGATTGCCGGGGAGCTGTTTTTT.

The chain has TRBV30 and TRBJ1-6; D gene ambiguous. The CDR3 has 13 amino acids. V was cut by 5 bases and J by 5 bases, with 10 bases left in between. CDR1 is GTSNPN and CDR2 is SVGIG in the germline V gene (reference sequence). The CDR3 is CAWRGWDNSPLHF. The CDR3, as DNA: TGTGCCTGGCGAGGTTGGGATAATTCACCCCTCCACTTT. The complete variable domain, with remaining parts taken from reference TRBV30 and TRBJ1-6, reads SQTIHQWPATLVQPVGSPLSLECTVEGTSNPNLYWYRQAAGRGLQLLFYSVGIGQISSEVPQNLSASRPQDRQFILSSKKLLLSDSGFYLCAWRGWDNSPLHFGNGTRLTVT.

The rearrangement joins TRBV4-3 to TRBJ2-5; no reliable D call. CDR1 is LGHNA, CDR2 YSLEER, per germline. V lost 5 bases and J lost 2, with 9 bases in between. CDR3 size: 13 residues. The CDR3 DNA reads as TGCGCCAGCAGCTTGTTCGGGCAAGAGACCCAGTACTTC. This translates into CASSLFGQETQYF.

This clone was found a few times. The chain recombines TRBV30 with TRBJ2-3, with TRBD1 identical over 7 bases. CDR1 is GTSNPN, CDR2 SVGIG, per germline (reference sequence). The CDR3 spans 14 residues. The trim removed 5 bases at V and 2 bases at J, leaving 7 bases unmatched. The CDR3 DNA reads TGTGCCTGGGAACAGACAGGGCACACAGATACGCAGTATTTT. Its protein product is CAWEQTGHTDTQYF.

The chain uses TRBV11-2 and TRBJ1-2; no definite D call. The V gene's germline CDR1 is SGHAT and CDR2 FQNNGV. Trimming removed 4 bases from V and 1 base from J, with 10 bases in between. This CDR3 is 14 amino acids long. In nucleotides, the CDR3 is TGTGCCAGCAGCTCCTCCCACGGTAACTATGGCTACACCTTC. Protein sequence: CASSSSHGNYGYTF. Using reference TRBV11-2 and TRBJ1-2 for the parts outside the CDR3, the full variable domain is EAGVAQSPRYKIIEKRQSVAFWCNPISGHATLYWYQQILGQGPKLLIQFQNNGVVDDSQLPKDRFSAERLKGVDSTLKIQPAKLEDSAVYLCASSSSHGNYGYTFGSGTRLTVV.

The rearrangement joins TRBV4-3 to TRBJ1-4; unclear D gene. V was cut by 0 bases and J by 0 bases, with 8 bases left in between. Germline CDR1 LGHNA, CDR2 YSLEER. There are 16 residues in the CDR3. The CDR3 reads CASSQDMAATNEKLFF. The CDR3 DNA sequence: TGCGCCAGCAGCCAAGATATGGCTGCAACTAATGAAAAACTGTTTTTT.

This clone showed up just once. A read error may produce the germline difference seen at one junction end. The J gene is TRBJ1-2, the V gene TRBV5-6, with 9 bases matching TRBD1. Germline V lookup: CDR1 SGHDT, CDR2 YYEEEE. CDR3 length: 13 amino acids. CDR3: CTSAQGAGYGYTF. The CDR3 DNA follows: TGTACCAGTGCACAGGGGGCGGGCTATGGCTACACCTTC.

This clone was seen a single time. The chain joins TRBV5-8 to TRBJ2-3, with D uncertain. Trimming cost V 1 base and J 2 bases, with 5 bases left between them. This CDR3 comprises 13 residues. Germline-derived CDR1 and CDR2 are SGHTS and YDEGEE. The CDR3 loop is CASSLPFTDTQYF. CDR3 nucleotide sequence: TGTGCCAGCAGCTTGCCCTTCACAGATACGCAGTATTTT.

This chain joins TRBV6-6 and TRBJ2-5; 9 nucleotides agree with TRBD2. CDR3 length equals 14 residues. V dropped 5 bases and J dropped 5; count of bases not matched to a gene: 6. Germline loops: CDR1 MNHNY, CDR2 SVGAGI (reference sequence). CDR3 sequence: CASSTSSGGETQYF. CDR3 sequence (DNA): TGTGCCAGCAGTACCAGTAGCGGGGGCGAGACCCAGTACTTC.